The 32 T cell receptor beta chains reported below all come from one sample, sequenced in a study of CD8+CD57+ T cells in acquired aplastic anemia. Template material for TCR beta VDJ and CDR3 profiling consisted of genomic DNA. One entry per CDR3 protein results from TCRdb running MiXCR on the reads. Here the sample spans some 150,000 distinct CDR3 sequences, roughly two fifths being singletons. The specimen was sorted CD4+, CD8+, or CD8+CD57+ T cells (not recorded which) from PBMCs. The receptors shown here come from a human donor in good health, serving as a control.

This clonotype has a count of ten or more. This chain connects TRBV5-1 to TRBJ2-5; maybe TRBD1 (6 bases). There are 14 residues in the CDR3. Germline V CDR1 and CDR2: SGHRS, YFSETQ. Trimming removed 2 bases from V and 2 bases from J, with 10 bases in between. CDR3 nucleotides: TGCGCCAGCAGCTTCCGGGACAAACAAGAGACCCAGTACTTC. Translation gives CASSFRDKQETQYF.

This clonotype was detected a few times. The rearrangement uses TRBV20-1 and TRBJ2-7, with TRBD2 as a possible D gene (5 bases). This CDR3 is 12 amino acids long. Trimming cost V 1 base and J 3 bases, with 7 bases left between them. CDR1 and CDR2 from the germline V gene are DFQATT and SNEGSKA (reference sequence). The chain's CDR3 is CSARAGSYEQYF. The CDR3 bases are TGCAGTGCTAGAGCTGGGAGCTACGAGCAGTACTTC.

This clonotype was picked up many times. The rearrangement links TRBV11-3 to TRBJ2-1, with D perhaps TRBD2 (7 bases). The CDR3 length is 14 residues. CDR1 and CDR2 (germline): SGHNT, YENEEA. Deletions cut 5 bases from V and 10 bases from J, with 18 bases between. This chain's CDR3 is CASSPMAGAREQFF. The CDR3 nucleotides are TGTGCCAGCAGCCCTATGGCGGGGGCCAGAGAGCAGTTCTTC. Combining the CDR3 with reference TRBV11-3 and TRBJ2-1 gives the whole variable domain EAGVVQSPRYKIIEKKQPVAFWCNPISGHNTLYWYLQNLGQGPELLIRYENEEAVDDSQLPKDRFSAERLKGVDSTLKIQPAELGDSAVYLCASSPMAGAREQFFGPGTRLTVL.

Concerning this clonotype: A read error is possible here, since a much larger clone lies one base away. The chain has TRBV5-1 and TRBJ1-1; D gene uncertain. Germline V gives CDR1 SGHRS, CDR2 YFSETQ. The length of the CDR3 is 12 residues. The CDR3 protein is CASSLNRIEALF. As DNA, the CDR3 is TGCGCCAGCAGCTTGAACAGAATCGAAGCTCTCTTT.

The CDR3 sequence: CSASSARGNEQYF. The CDR3 region has the DNA TGCAGTGCTAGTTCTGCCAGGGGGAACGAGCAGTACTTC. This rearrangement joins TRBV20-1 to TRBJ2-7; 7 bases match TRBD1. This CDR3 is 13 amino acids long. V was clipped by 3 bases and J by 5 bases; unmatched bases: 7. Germline V gene sequence: CDR1 DFQATT, CDR2 SNEGSKA (reference sequence).

This clonotype appeared a few times. Given a much more abundant clone one base away, this may be a read error. V gene TRBV20-1 combines with J gene TRBJ2-1; D is unresolved. Germline CDR1 DFQATT, CDR2 SNEGSKA (reference sequence). CDR3 length: 14 amino acids. The CDR3 here is CGASLESSYNEQFF. The DNA of the CDR3 is TGCGGTGCTAGTCTAGAGAGCTCCTACAATGAGCAGTTCTTC.

This clonotype has at least ten counts. This rearrangement joins TRBV20-1 to TRBJ2-1, with 10 positions matching TRBD2. The CDR3 runs 15 residues. Looked up from germline, CDR1 is DFQATT and CDR2 is SNEGSKA (reference sequence). V was clipped by 5 bases and J by 6 bases; unmatched bases: 10. Here the CDR3 reads CSAWVAGGNLNEQFF. As DNA, the CDR3 is TGCAGTGCTTGGGTAGCGGGGGGAAATCTCAATGAGCAGTTCTTC.

This clonotype was seen at least ten times. The chain uses TRBV6-6 and TRBJ2-2; 8 bases are a match to TRBD1. The CDR3 loop spans 15 amino acids. Unmatched junction bases numbered 2, after V lost 2 bases and J lost 3 bases. The germline CDR1 and CDR2 sequences are MNHNY and SVGAGI (reference sequence). The CDR3 region is CASSYGQGHTGELFF. CDR3 nucleotide sequence: TGTGCCAGCAGTTACGGACAGGGACACACCGGGGAGCTGTTTTTT.

The chain is built from TRBV10-3 and TRBJ1-1, with a possible D match to TRBD1 (5 bases). The CDR3 covers 15 residues. V was shortened by 4 bases and J by 5 bases, with 17 bases between the two germline ends. The germline gives CDR1 ENHRY, CDR2 SYGVKD. The CDR3 reads CAISGQGTVGTEAFF. CDR3 bases: TGTGCCATCAGTGGCCAAGGGACCGTGGGGACTGAAGCTTTCTTT.

The gene calls are TRBV7-7 and TRBJ2-7, with D perhaps TRBD1 (6 bases). Germline CDR1 SSHAT, CDR2 FNYEAQ (reference sequence). CDR3 length: 12 residues. V shed 7 bases and J shed 6 bases, with 13 bases lying between them. This CDR3 is CASNRVGSEQYF. Here the CDR3 DNA reads TGTGCCAGCAACAGGGTCGGCTCCGAGCAGTACTTC.

For the CDR3, the DNA is TGTGCCAGCAGCGTAGATTCAGCCTATAATTCACCCCTCCACTTT. This sequence encodes CASSVDSAYNSPLHF. The J gene is TRBJ1-6, the V gene TRBV9; no firm D call. Germline V CDR1 and CDR2: SGDLS, YYNGEE. The CDR3 has 15 amino acids. Trimming cost V 0 bases and J 2 bases, with 6 bases left between them.

The sample holds many counts of this clonotype. The V gene is TRBV19, the J gene TRBJ1-2, with TRBD1 as a possible D gene (5 bases). CDR1 is LNHDA, CDR2 SQIVND, per germline (reference sequence). Trimming stripped 7 bases from V and 2 bases from J, with 14 bases between. This CDR3 comprises 14 residues. The CDR3 nucleotides read TGTGCCAGTACTCGAAGAGGGGACAACTATGGCTACACCTTC. Amino acid sequence: CASTRRGDNYGYTF.

The chain uses TRBV30 and TRBJ1-1, with 8 bases identical to TRBD1. The CDR3 runs to 14 residues. Germline V gene data show CDR1 as GTSNPN and CDR2 as SVGIG (reference sequence). V gave up 5 bases and J gave up 2 bases; unmatched junction bases: 7. The CDR3 here is CAWEGDRTNTEAFF. CDR3 coding DNA: TGTGCCTGGGAAGGGGACAGGACCAACACTGAAGCTTTCTTT.

About this clonotype: This clone may be a read error of a much larger clone one base away. The conserved closing phenylalanine or tryptophan is absent in this CDR3, likely reflecting a read error. The chain is built from TRBV11-2 and TRBJ2-1; perhaps TRBD1 as D (5 bases). The CDR3 runs 15 residues. Germline V CDR1 and CDR2: SGHAT, FQNNGV. The germline V and J ends were trimmed by 5 bases and 0 bases, with 11 bases remaining between them. The CDR3 coding sequence is TGTGCCAGCAGCGGCAGGGCCCGCTCCTACAATGAGCAGTTCTCC. This encodes CASSGRARSYNEQFS.

This clonotype has a count of ten or more. This sequence joins TRBV2 and TRBJ2-7, with D possibly TRBD2 on 6 matching bases. Germline CDR1 and CDR2: SNHLY and FYNNEI. Trimming took 6 bases from V and 4 from J, leaving 16 bases between them. There are 14 residues in the CDR3. CDR3 nucleotide sequence: TGTGCCAGCAGAAGGGACTCCCTTTTGTACGAGCAGTACTTC. It codes for CASRRDSLLYEQYF. The full variable domain, completed using reference TRBV2 and TRBJ2-7, is EPEVTQTPSHQVTQMGQEVILRCVPISNHLYFYWYRQILGQKVEFLVSFYNNEISEKSEIFDDQFSVERPDGSNFTLKIRSTKLEDSAMYFCASRRDSLLYEQYFGPGTRLTVT.

This clonotype was seen ten or more times. V gene TRBV6-1 combines with J gene TRBJ2-6; the D is unclear. Trimming left V 7 bases short and J 0 bases short, with 13 bases between. From germline, CDR1 is MNHNS and CDR2 SASEGT. The CDR3 spans 16 residues. The DNA for the CDR3 is TGTGCCAGCACCCACAGATACACCTCTGGGGCCAACGTCCTGACTTTC. It specifies CASTHRYTSGANVLTF.

Concerning this clonotype itself: A much larger clone is a single base away; this may be a read error. The J gene is TRBJ2-6, the V gene TRBV6-1, with D perhaps matching TRBD1 (6 bases). The CDR3 covers 15 residues. Germline values: CDR1 MNHNS, CDR2 SASEGT. CDR3 protein: CASSPAGVGASVLTF. DNA of the CDR3: TGTGCCAGCAGCCCCGCAGGGGTCGGGGCCAGCGTCCTGACTTTC.

The V gene is TRBV3-1, the J gene TRBJ1-2; D perhaps matches TRBD1 (5 bases). The CDR3 has 15 residues. V lost 4 bases and J 5 bases, leaving 17 bases between the germline ends. Germline V CDR1 and CDR2: LGHDT, YNNKEL (reference sequence). Here the CDR3 DNA reads TGTGCCAGCAGCCCCGTACGGGCCCCAGGGTATGGCTACACCTTC. Translated, it gives CASSPVRAPGYGYTF.

Many counts were recorded for this clonotype. The chain uses TRBV2 and TRBJ1-4; tentative D call: TRBD1 (6 bases). The germline V gene encodes CDR1 SNHLY and CDR2 FYNNEI. V lost 2 bases and J 8 bases, leaving 15 bases between the germline ends. The CDR3 spans 15 residues. The CDR3 spells CASSENRVLGEKLFF. The CDR3 bases are TGTGCCAGCAGTGAAAACAGGGTATTAGGGGAAAAACTGTTTTTT.

This clonotype was observed at least ten times. The conserved final phenylalanine or tryptophan is absent from the CDR3, which likely points to a read error. Because the CDR3's place on the DNA is in doubt, the DNA is left out and the CDR3 is given as listed by TCRdb. The chain carries TRBV30 and TRBJ2-7; whether TRBD2, the table's D call, matches the DNA was not checked. Germline-derived CDR1 and CDR2 are GTSNPN and SVGIG (reference sequence). A total of 12 residues make up the CDR3, ends included. CDR3 sequence reads: CAWSVPSGPTSL.

This chain joins TRBV20-1 and TRBJ2-7; 7 bases align to TRBD2. The ends lost 0 bases at V and 0 bases at J; junction bases unmatched: 5. The CDR3 totals 15 residues. Germline lookup yields CDR1 DFQATT and CDR2 SNEGSKA (reference sequence). CDR3 in DNA: TGCAGTGCTAGAGATATGAGCGGGGTCTCCTACGAGCAGTACTTC. It specifies CSARDMSGVSYEQYF.

This clonotype is deemed medium-sized. V and J are TRBV24-1 and TRBJ2-6; D could derive from TRBD1 or TRBD2 (5 bases each). Germline V gene sequence: CDR1 KGHDR, CDR2 SFDVKD. The CDR3 totals 13 residues. The ends were cut back, 4 bases at V and 12 bases at J, with 12 bases in the middle. CDR3 DNA sequence: TGTGCCACCAGTGAGGGGGAACGTCGCGTCCTGACTTTC. Translating gives CATSEGERRVLTF.

The CDR3 region is CATSDRTGTYEQYF. For the CDR3, the DNA is TGTGCCACCAGTGATCGGACGGGGACCTACGAGCAGTACTTC. This chain links TRBV24-1 with TRBJ2-7; D may be TRBD2 (5 bases). CDR1 and CDR2 from the germline V gene are KGHDR and SFDVKD. The CDR3 contains 14 residues. Trimming removed 3 bases at V and 2 bases at J, with 10 bases between.

In its sample, this clonotype was seen many times. V gene TRBV20-1 combines with J gene TRBJ2-1; D call uncertain. This CDR3 is built from 13 residues. Germline CDR1 and CDR2: DFQATT and SNEGSKA (reference sequence). V lost 6 bases, J lost 0 bases, and 9 bases lay in between. Here the CDR3 reads CSAMESSYNEQFF. The CDR3 region has the DNA TGCAGTGCCATGGAGAGCTCCTACAATGAGCAGTTCTTC.

V and J are TRBV25-1 and TRBJ2-7; D is unclear. The CDR3 is made up of 13 amino acids. The V gene lost 2 bases and the J gene lost 3 bases, with 8 bases spanning the gap. From germline, CDR1 is MGHDK and CDR2 SYGVNS. The CDR3 region has the DNA TGTGCCAGCAGTGAACATGGGATCTACGAGCAGTACTTC. This sequence encodes CASSEHGIYEQYF.

In its sample, this clonotype was seen many times. This chain connects TRBV20-1 to TRBJ2-3; D ambiguous. V lost 1 base and J 0 bases, leaving 5 bases between the germline ends. CDR1 and CDR2 (germline): DFQATT, SNEGSKA (reference sequence). There are 13 residues in the CDR3. CDR3 coding DNA: TGCAGTGCTAGAGGATTGAGCACAGATACGCAGTATTTT. This encodes CSARGLSTDTQYF.

This clonotype was detected ten times or more. V gene TRBV10-3 combines with J gene TRBJ1-1; 7 positions agree with TRBD1. Germline CDR1 reads ENHRY; CDR2 reads SYGVKD. This CDR3 comprises 13 residues. Trimming at V came to 7 bases and at J to 4 bases, leaving 6 bases not matched to a gene. The CDR3 nucleotides are TGTGCCATCACCCCAGGGGGGAGCACTGAAGCTTTCTTT. Translation: CAITPGGSTEAFF.

This clonotype was counted many times. The V call is TRBV12-3 or TRBV12-4, the J call TRBJ2-1; tentatively, D is TRBD1 (6 bases). CDR3 length: 16 amino acids. V lost 5 bases and J 0 bases, leaving 14 bases between the germline ends. CDR3 residues: CASSNRALHSYNEQFF. In nucleotides, the CDR3 is TGTGCCAGCAGTAACAGGGCCCTCCACTCCTACAATGAGCAGTTCTTC.

V is TRBV5-8 and J is TRBJ2-6, with D unclear. The CDR3 is 16 residues long. CDR1 SGHTS and CDR2 YDEGEE come from the germline V gene. V lost 4 bases, J lost 0 bases, and 11 bases lay in between. The DNA of the CDR3 is TGTGCCAGCAGCCCCTATGGGAACTCTGGGGCCAACGTCCTGACTTTC. This translates into CASSPYGNSGANVLTF.

The rearrangement joins TRBV24-1 to TRBJ2-5, with a weak D call TRBD1 (6 bases). This CDR3 region has 14 residues. Germline lookup yields CDR1 KGHDR and CDR2 SFDVKD. Between the trimmed V and J ends, which lost 3 bases and 2 bases, there was a span of 9 bases. The CDR3 coding sequence is TGTGCCACCAGTGATATCCAGGGGCAAGAGACCCAGTACTTC. Amino acids: CATSDIQGQETQYF.

This clonotype appeared many times. This sequence joins TRBV12-3 or TRBV12-4 and TRBJ1-1; 8 bases fit TRBD1. Trimming took 5 bases from V and 6 from J; bases not matched to a gene: 5. This CDR3 is built from 13 residues. The CDR3 DNA reads as TGTGCCAGCAGTAGGACAGGGATGGCTGAAGCTTTCTTT. Residues: CASSRTGMAEAFF.

V usage is TRBV11-1 and J usage is TRBJ2-4, with 8 bases that match TRBD2. V lost 3 bases to trimming and J lost 8 bases; unmatched junction nucleotides: 6. CDR1 SGHAT and CDR2 FQDESV come from the germline V gene (reference sequence). CDR3 size: 14 residues. In nucleotides, the CDR3 is TGTGCCAGCAGCTTTGAGCGGGAGTCAGACATTCAGTACTTC. This codes for CASSFERESDIQYF.